These 19 T cell receptor beta chains came from one sample sequenced in a study of cytomegalovirus exposure and HLA in healthy donors. Vbeta (60) and Jbeta (13) primers were used in the PCR. TCRdb's copy holds only in-frame clones and misses some; the assay was immunoSEQ multiplex PCR. The sample yields 100,000 to 150,000 clones, roughly 75% seen once. The specimen sequenced was PBMCs. These TCRs come from a female donor in good health and CMV-seronegative.

This clone is a singleton in its sample. The chain recombines TRBV18 with TRBJ2-3; unclear D gene. The V gene lost 4 bases and the J gene lost 0 bases, with 8 bases spanning the gap. Per the germline V gene, CDR1 is KGHSH and CDR2 is LQKENI. The CDR3 covers 14 residues. The CDR3 region is CASSLQWSTDTQYF. DNA of the CDR3: TGTGCCAGCTCACTACAGTGGAGCACAGATACGCAGTATTTT.

This chain joins TRBV5-6 and TRBJ2-5; 16 bases are shared with TRBD2. CDR1 and CDR2 (germline): SGHDT, YYEEEE. With 0 bases clipped from V and 5 bases from J, the junction kept 4 bases outside the gene matches. The CDR3 is 17 residues long. The CDR3 sequence is CASSLALGLAGGETQYF. CDR3 DNA sequence: TGTGCCAGCAGCTTGGCCTTGGGACTAGCGGGAGGGGAGACCCAGTACTTC.

The sample holds one count of this clone. The chain carries TRBV5-1 and TRBJ2-1; TRBD2 agrees at 16 bases. V dropped 4 bases and J dropped 1; count of bases not matched to a gene: 8. The CDR3 loop spans 19 amino acids. Germline CDR1 SGHRS, CDR2 YFSETQ. The CDR3 DNA is TGCGCCAGCAGCCACCTGGGACTAGCGGGGGGGCGGTCCTACAATGAGCAGTTCTTC. Residues: CASSHLGLAGGRSYNEQFF.

In its sample, this clone was seen a few times. The chain couples TRBV7-7 to TRBJ1-6; 8 nucleotides align to TRBD1. CDR1 and CDR2 (germline): SSHAT, FNYEAQ (reference sequence). The V segment lost 5 bases and the J segment 13 bases; nucleotides outside the gene matches: 7. This CDR3 region has 13 residues. The CDR3 bases are TGTGCCAGCAGCCAAGGACAGGGTCAGCCCCTCCACTTT. Translation gives CASSQGQGQPLHF.

V is TRBV2 and J is TRBJ2-3; D unresolved. CDR1 is SNHLY, CDR2 FYNNEI, per germline. V lost 5 bases, J lost 5 bases, and 2 bases lay in between. CDR3 length equals 10 residues. Here the CDR3 DNA reads TGTGCCAGCAGTCAAGATACGCAGTATTTT. Residues: CASSQDTQYF.

The chain employs TRBV5-6 and TRBJ2-5; tentatively, D is TRBD2 (6 bases). The V end was cut by 3 bases, the J end by 4 bases, with 16 bases between. The germline V gene has CDR1 SGHDT and CDR2 YYEEEE. This CDR3 contains 15 residues. The CDR3 reads CASSWARAGPETQYF. Written as DNA, the CDR3 is TGTGCCAGCAGCTGGGCTCGGGCGGGACCAGAGACCCAGTACTTC. Combining the CDR3 with reference TRBV5-6 and TRBJ2-5 gives the whole variable domain DAGVTQSPTHLIKTRGQQVTLRCSPKSGHDTVSWYQQALGQGPQFIFQYYEEEERQRGNFPDRFSGHQFPNYSSELNVNALLLGDSALYLCASSWARAGPETQYFGPGTRLLVL.

The genes are TRBV30 and TRBJ2-6; D perhaps matches TRBD1 (5 bases). The CDR3 is 16 amino acids. The germline V gene encodes CDR1 GTSNPN and CDR2 SVGIG (reference sequence). The V gene lost 0 bases and the J gene lost 4 bases, with 13 bases spanning the gap. Here the CDR3 reads CAWSVLLGPGANVLTF. The DNA of the CDR3 is TGTGCCTGGAGTGTACTTTTGGGGCCGGGGGCCAACGTCCTGACTTTC.

The chain links TRBV10-3 to TRBJ2-3; D is ambiguous. The CDR3 spans 13 residues. Per germline, CDR1 ENHRY and CDR2 SYGVKD. V shed 5 bases and J shed 2 bases, with 8 bases lying between them. The CDR3 DNA sequence: TGTGCCATCAGTCCCCTTAACACAGATACGCAGTATTTT. Amino acids: CAISPLNTDTQYF.

The chain employs TRBV29-1 and TRBJ1-1; no firm D call. V lost 4 bases, J lost 3 bases, and 12 bases lay in between. The V gene's germline CDR1 is SQVTM and CDR2 ANQGSEA. This CDR3 region has 13 residues. The CDR3 reads CSVARTGDTEAFF. The CDR3 DNA sequence: TGCAGCGTTGCCCGGACTGGAGACACTGAAGCTTTCTTT.

The gene calls are TRBV11-1 and TRBJ1-1; D remains unclear. V lost 0 bases and J lost 1, with 9 bases in between. This CDR3 has 15 amino acids. Germline V gene sequence: CDR1 SGHAT, CDR2 FQDESV (reference sequence). DNA of the CDR3: TGTGCCAGCAGCTTAGCGCTTTCGGGGAACACTGAAGCTTTCTTT. Its protein is CASSLALSGNTEAFF.

This clone was seen just once. The chain's CDR3 is CASSFRGPGRAHEQYF. The CDR3 DNA reads TGTGCCAGCAGCTTCCGGGGCCCGGGGAGGGCCCACGAGCAGTACTTC. The V call is TRBV5-6, the J call TRBJ2-7, with 7 bases fitting TRBD2. Germline V gene data show CDR1 as SGHDT and CDR2 as YYEEEE. The CDR3 contains 16 residues. V dropped 2 bases and J dropped 5; count of bases not matched to a gene: 13.

The J gene is TRBJ2-2, the V gene TRBV7-2, with 12 bases fitting TRBD2. The germline gives CDR1 SGHTA, CDR2 FQGNSA. This CDR3 has 16 residues. J gave up 6 bases and V 2 bases, and 4 bases lay outside the gene matches. The CDR3 DNA reads as TGTGCCAGCAGCTTAATGGGACTAGCGGGCCCCGGGGAGCTGTTTTTT. Its protein is CASSLMGLAGPGELFF.

This clone was counted a single time. V gene TRBV7-9 combines with J gene TRBJ1-2; tentative D call: TRBD1 (6 bases). CDR1 and CDR2 (germline): SEHNR, FQNEAQ (reference sequence). This CDR3 is built from 14 residues. Trimming stripped 4 bases from V and 4 bases from J, with 13 bases between. CDR3 sequence reads: CASSSPTGIYGYTF. The CDR3 nucleotides are TGTGCCAGCAGCTCGCCGACAGGCATCTATGGCTACACCTTC.

This chain links TRBV7-6 with TRBJ2-3, with TRBD1 matching 12 bases. This CDR3 contains 17 residues. Trimming cost V 1 base and J 2 bases; bases outside gene matches: 4. Per the germline V gene, CDR1 is SGHVS and CDR2 is FNYEAQ. The chain's CDR3 is CASSLVGTGGLTDTQYF. The CDR3 DNA follows: TGTGCCAGCAGCTTAGTGGGGACAGGGGGCCTCACAGATACGCAGTATTTT.

This chain joins TRBV19 and TRBJ2-5, with D perhaps TRBD2 (6 bases). The CDR3 runs 13 residues. The V and J ends lost 3 bases and 5 bases respectively, with 10 bases between them. Germline CDR1 is LNHDA and CDR2 is SQIVND (reference sequence). In nucleotides, the CDR3 is TGTGCCAGTAGTATCGGGGGTGACGAGACCCAGTACTTC. Translated, it gives CASSIGGDETQYF.

The chain joins TRBV10-3 to TRBJ1-1; D gene unclear. Germline lookup yields CDR1 ENHRY and CDR2 SYGVKD. This CDR3 is 13 amino acids long. V was pared by 3 bases and J by 3 bases, with 8 bases between. CDR3 in amino acids: CAISEQSYTEAFF. In DNA form, the CDR3 reads TGTGCCATCAGTGAACAGAGCTACACTGAAGCTTTCTTT.

To note about this clone: A junction end diverges from the germline sequence, so it may reflect a read error. V usage is TRBV28 and J usage is TRBJ2-6; 8 positions match TRBD1. Germline V gives CDR1 MDHEN, CDR2 SYDVKM. This CDR3 has 19 amino acids. The CDR3 DNA follows: TGTGCCAGCAGCTATCTCCGACAGGGGAAATACTCTGGGGCCAACGGCCTGACTTTC. Residues: CASSYLRQGKYSGANGLTF.

The count of this clone is one. The chain is built from TRBV28 and TRBJ2-5, with D maybe TRBD2 (5 bases). Trimming left V 0 bases short and J 5 bases short, with 16 bases between. The germline V gene has CDR1 MDHEN and CDR2 SYDVKM. This CDR3 has 16 amino acids. CDR3 residues: CASSLWGPGKVETQYF. The CDR3 DNA reads as TGTGCCAGCAGTTTATGGGGCCCGGGAAAGGTGGAGACCCAGTACTTC.

This chain uses TRBV18 with TRBJ2-7; tentatively, D is TRBD2 (5 bases). Trimming took 6 bases from V and 7 from J, leaving 16 bases between them. This CDR3 has 13 residues. Germline lookup yields CDR1 KGHSH and CDR2 LQKENI. The CDR3 spells CASSPRAGGEQYF. CDR3 sequence (DNA): TGTGCCAGCTCCCCTCGGGCTGGCGGGGAGCAGTACTTC.